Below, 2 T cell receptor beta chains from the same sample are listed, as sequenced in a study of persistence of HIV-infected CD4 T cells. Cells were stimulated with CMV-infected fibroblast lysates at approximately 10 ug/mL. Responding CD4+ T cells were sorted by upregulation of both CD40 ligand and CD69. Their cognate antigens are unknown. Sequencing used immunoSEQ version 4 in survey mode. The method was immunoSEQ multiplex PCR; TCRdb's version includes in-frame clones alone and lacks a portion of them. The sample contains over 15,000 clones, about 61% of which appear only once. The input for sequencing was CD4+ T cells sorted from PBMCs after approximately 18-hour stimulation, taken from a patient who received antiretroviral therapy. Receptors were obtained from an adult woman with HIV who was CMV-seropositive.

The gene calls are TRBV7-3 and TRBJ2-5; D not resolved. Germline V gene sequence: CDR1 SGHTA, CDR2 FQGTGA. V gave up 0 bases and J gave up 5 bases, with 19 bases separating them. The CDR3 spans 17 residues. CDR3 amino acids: CASSLTGLSFSGETQYF. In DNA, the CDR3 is TGTGCCAGCAGCTTAACGGGTCTTAGCTTTAGTGGGGAGACCCAGTACTTC.

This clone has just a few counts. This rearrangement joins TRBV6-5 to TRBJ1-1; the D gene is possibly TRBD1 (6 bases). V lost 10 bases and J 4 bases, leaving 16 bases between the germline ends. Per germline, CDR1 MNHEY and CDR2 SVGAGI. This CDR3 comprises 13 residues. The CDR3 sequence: CATLRGATTEAFF. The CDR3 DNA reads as TGTGCCACCTTACGGGGGGCGACCACTGAAGCTTTCTTT.